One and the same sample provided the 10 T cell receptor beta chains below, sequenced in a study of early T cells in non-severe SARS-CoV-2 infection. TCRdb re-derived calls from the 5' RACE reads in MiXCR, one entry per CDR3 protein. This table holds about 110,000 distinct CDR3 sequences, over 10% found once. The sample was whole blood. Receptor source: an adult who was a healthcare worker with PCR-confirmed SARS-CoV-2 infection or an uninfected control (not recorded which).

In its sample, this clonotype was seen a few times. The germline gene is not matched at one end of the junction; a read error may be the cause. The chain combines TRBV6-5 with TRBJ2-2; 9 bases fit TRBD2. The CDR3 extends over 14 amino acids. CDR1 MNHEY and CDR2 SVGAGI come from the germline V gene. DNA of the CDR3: TGTGCCAGCCTTCAGGCTAGCGGGGCCGGGGAGCCGTTTTTT. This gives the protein CASLQASGAGEPFF.

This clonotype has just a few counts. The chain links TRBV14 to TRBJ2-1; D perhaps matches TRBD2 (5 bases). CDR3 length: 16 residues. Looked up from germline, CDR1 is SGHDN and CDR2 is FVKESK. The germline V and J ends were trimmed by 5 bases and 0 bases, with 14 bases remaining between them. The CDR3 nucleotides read TGTGCCAGCAGCACCAGGACTCGACGCTCCTACAATGAGCAGTTCTTC. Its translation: CASSTRTRRSYNEQFF.

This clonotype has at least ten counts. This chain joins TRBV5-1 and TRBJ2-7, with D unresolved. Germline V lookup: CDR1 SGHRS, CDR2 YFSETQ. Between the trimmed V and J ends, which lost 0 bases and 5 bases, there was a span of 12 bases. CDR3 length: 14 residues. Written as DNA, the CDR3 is TGCGCCAGCAGCTTGGTGGACGGCATGGACGAGCAGTACTTC. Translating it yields CASSLVDGMDEQYF.

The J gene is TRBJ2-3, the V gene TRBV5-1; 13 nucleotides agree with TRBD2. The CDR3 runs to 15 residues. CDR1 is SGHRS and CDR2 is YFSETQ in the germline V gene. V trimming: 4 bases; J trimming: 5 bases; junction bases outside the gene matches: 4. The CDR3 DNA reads TGCGCCAGCAGCGAGACTAGCGGGGGGAGAGATACGCAGTATTTT. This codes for CASSETSGGRDTQYF.

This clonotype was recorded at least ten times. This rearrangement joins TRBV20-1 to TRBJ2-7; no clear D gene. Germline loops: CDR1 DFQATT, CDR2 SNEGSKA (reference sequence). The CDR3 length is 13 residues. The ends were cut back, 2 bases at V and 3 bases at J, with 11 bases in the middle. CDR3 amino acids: CSARYGGSYEQYF. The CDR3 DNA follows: TGCAGTGCTAGATACGGCGGCAGCTACGAGCAGTACTTC.

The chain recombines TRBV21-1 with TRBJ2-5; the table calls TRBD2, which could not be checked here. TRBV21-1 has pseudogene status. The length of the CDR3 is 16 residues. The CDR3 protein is CASSKVETSGEETQYF. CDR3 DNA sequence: TGTGCCAGCAGCAAAGTGGAGACTAGCGGGGAAGAGACCCAGTACTTC.

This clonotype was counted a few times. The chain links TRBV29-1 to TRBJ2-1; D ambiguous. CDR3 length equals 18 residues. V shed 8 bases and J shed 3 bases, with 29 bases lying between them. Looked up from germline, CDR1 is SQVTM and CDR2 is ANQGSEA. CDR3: CSPRWEDRPTQSYNEQFF. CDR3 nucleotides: TGCAGCCCCCGTTGGGAAGACCGACCTACTCAGAGCTACAATGAGCAGTTCTTC.

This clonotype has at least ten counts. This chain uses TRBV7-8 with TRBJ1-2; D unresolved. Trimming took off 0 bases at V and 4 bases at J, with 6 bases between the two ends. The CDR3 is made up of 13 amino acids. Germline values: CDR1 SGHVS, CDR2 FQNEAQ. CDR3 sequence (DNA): TGTGCCAGCAGCTTAGCGCTATCCTATGGCTACACCTTC. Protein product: CASSLALSYGYTF.

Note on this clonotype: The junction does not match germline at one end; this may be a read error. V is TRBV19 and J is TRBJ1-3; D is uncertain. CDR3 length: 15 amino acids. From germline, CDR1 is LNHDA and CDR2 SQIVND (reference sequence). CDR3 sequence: CASSLDFNSGNTIYF. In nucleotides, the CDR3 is TGTGCCAGTAGTTTAGACTTCAACTCTGGAAACACCATATATTTT.

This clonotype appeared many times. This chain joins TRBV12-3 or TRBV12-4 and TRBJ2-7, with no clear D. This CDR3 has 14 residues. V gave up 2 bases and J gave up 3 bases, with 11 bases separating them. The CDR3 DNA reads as TGTGCCAGCAGTTTATTCGGTCCTATCTACGAGCAGTACTTC. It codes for CASSLFGPIYEQYF.